This entry is about one T cell receptor beta chain. This specimen belongs to a study of OX40 agonist ivuxolimab in advanced cancers. Germline V gene data show CDR1 as LNHDA and CDR2 as SQIVND (reference sequence). Between the trimmed V and J ends, which lost 6 bases and 9 bases, there was a span of 15 bases. This CDR3 comprises 13 residues. Sequenced by immunoSEQ multiplex PCR; TCRdb stores in-frame clones only, minus some. Found here are about 68,000 clones, around 80% of them singletons; the top ten hold under 2%. The chain uses TRBV19 and TRBJ2-1; unclear D gene. The TCR was taken from an adult with an advanced solid tumor such as melanoma, head and neck, liver or kidney cancer. The material was CD4+ or CD8+ T cells sorted from blood, obtained in a trial of the OX40 agonist ivuxolimab. The CDR3 reads CASSPAGLGEQFF. CDR3 DNA: TGTGCCAGTAGCCCGGCAGGCCTCGGTGAGCAGTTCTTC.